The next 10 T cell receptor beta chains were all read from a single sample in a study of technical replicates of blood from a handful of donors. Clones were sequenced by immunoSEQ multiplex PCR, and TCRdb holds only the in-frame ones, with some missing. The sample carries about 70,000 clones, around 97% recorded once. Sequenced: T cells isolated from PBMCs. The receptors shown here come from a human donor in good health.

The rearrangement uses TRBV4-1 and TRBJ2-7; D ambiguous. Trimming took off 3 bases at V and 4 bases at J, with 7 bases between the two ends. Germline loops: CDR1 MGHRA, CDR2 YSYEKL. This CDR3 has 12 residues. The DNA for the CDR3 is TGCGCCAGCAGCCACCTTACTTACGAGCAGTACTTC. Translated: CASSHLTYEQYF.

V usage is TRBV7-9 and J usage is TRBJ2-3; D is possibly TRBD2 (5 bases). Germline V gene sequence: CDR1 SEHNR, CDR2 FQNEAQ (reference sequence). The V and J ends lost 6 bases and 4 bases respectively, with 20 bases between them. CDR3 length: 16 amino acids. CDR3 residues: CASSHFGIPNPDTQYF. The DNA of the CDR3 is TGTGCCAGCAGTCACTTCGGGATCCCAAACCCAGATACGCAGTATTTT.

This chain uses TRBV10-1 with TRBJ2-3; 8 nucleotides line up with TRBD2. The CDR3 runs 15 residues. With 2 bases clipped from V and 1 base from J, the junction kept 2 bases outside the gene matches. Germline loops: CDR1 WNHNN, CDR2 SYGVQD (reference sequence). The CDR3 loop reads CASSEGTRGTDTQYF. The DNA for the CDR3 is TGCGCCAGCAGTGAGGGGACTAGAGGCACAGATACGCAGTATTTT.

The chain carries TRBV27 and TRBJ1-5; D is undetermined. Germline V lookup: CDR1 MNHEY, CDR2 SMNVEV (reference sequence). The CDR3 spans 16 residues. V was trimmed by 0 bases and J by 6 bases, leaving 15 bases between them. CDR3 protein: CASSLSLRYLVQPQHF. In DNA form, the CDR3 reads TGTGCCAGCAGTTTATCGTTACGGTATTTGGTTCAGCCCCAGCATTTT.

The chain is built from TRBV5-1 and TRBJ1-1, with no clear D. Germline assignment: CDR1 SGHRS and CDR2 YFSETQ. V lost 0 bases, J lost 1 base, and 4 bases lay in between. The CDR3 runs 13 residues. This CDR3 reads CASSLDRNTEAFF. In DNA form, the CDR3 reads TGCGCCAGCAGCTTGGATCGGAACACTGAAGCTTTCTTT.

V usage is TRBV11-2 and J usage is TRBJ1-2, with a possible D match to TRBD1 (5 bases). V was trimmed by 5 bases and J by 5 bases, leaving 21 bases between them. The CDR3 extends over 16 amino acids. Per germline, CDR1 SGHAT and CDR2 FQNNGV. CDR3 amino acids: CASSPGRGSVSYGYTF. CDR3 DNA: TGTGCCAGCAGCCCCGGGAGGGGCTCCGTTTCATATGGCTACACCTTC. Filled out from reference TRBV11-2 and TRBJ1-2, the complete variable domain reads EAGVAQSPRYKIIEKRQSVAFWCNPISGHATLYWYQQILGQGPKLLIQFQNNGVVDDSQLPKDRFSAERLKGVDSTLKIQPAKLEDSAVYLCASSPGRGSVSYGYTFGSGTRLTVV.

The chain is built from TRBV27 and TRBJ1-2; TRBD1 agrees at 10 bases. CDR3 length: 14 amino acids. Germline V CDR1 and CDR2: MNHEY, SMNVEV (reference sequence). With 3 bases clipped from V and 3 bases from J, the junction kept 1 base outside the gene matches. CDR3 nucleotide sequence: TGTGCCAGCAGTTTGACAGGGGGCGACTATGGCTACACCTTC. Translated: CASSLTGGDYGYTF.

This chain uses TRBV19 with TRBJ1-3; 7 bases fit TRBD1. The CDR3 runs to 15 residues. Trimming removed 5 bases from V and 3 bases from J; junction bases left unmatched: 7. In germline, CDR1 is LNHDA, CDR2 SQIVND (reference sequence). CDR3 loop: CASSPGQLGGNTIYF. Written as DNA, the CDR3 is TGTGCCAGTAGTCCGGGACAGCTAGGTGGAAACACCATATATTTT.

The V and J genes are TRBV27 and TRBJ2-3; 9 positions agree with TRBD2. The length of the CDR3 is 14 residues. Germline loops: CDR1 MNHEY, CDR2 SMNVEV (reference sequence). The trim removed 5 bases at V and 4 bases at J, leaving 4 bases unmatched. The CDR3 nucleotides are TGTGCCAGCAGTAGGGTAGCGGGGGCAGATACGCAGTATTTT. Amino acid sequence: CASSRVAGADTQYF.

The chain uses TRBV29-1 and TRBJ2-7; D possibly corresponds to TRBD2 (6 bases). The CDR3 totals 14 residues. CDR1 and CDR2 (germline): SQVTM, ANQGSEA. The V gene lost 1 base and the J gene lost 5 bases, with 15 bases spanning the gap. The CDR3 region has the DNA TGCAGCGTTGAAGCGGGTGAGGCGGGGAACGAGCAGTACTTC. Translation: CSVEAGEAGNEQYF.